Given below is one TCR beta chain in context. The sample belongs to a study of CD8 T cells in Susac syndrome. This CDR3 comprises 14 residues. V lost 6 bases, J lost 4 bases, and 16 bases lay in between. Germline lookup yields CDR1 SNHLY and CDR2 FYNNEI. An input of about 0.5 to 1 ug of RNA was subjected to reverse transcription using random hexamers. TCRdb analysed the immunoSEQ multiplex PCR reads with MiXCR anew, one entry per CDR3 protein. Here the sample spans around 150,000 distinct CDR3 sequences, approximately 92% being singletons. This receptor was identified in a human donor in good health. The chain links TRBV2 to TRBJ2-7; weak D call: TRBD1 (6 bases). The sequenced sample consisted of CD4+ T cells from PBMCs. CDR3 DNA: TGTGCCAGCAGGCAGGGGCCCGGGAAGTACGAGCAGTACTTC. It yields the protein CASRQGPGKYEQYF.